This TCR beta chain was found in a study of blood T cells in healthy people across ages. A second PCR of about 6 to 12 cycles used a sample-barcoded 5' primer and a J-beta primer mix. TCRdb re-called the 5' RACE reads through MiXCR, storing one row per CDR3 protein. The sample yields hundreds of thousands of distinct CDR3 sequences, 20% to 25% seen once. V dropped 3 bases and J dropped 8 bases, with 11 bases sitting between them. The CDR3 is 13 residues long. Per the germline V gene, CDR1 is MNHEY and CDR2 is SMNVEV (reference sequence). The TCR sequence derives from a man aged 70 or older in good health. The chain links TRBV27 to TRBJ2-1, with TRBD2 as a possible D gene (6 bases). The sequencing input was blood. The CDR3 bases are TGTGCCAGCAGTTTGGGAGGTCTAGATGAGCAGTTCTTC. Translated, it gives CASSLGGLDEQFF.